This T cell receptor (beta chain) was profiled in a study of cytomegalovirus exposure and HLA in healthy donors. This clone was observed a single time. Use of 60 Vbeta and 13 Jbeta primers characterized the PCR. Produced via immunoSEQ multiplex PCR; TCRdb's table is partial and in-frame only. The repertoire consists of over 95,000 clones, with roughly 80% occurring once and the leading ten covering roughly 2.5%. Sequenced sample: PBMCs. The sequence derives from a female donor in good health and CMV-seronegative.

Here the CDR3 DNA reads TGTGCCAGCAGCTTCCGGGAACCATCGACCTACGAGCAGTACTTC. Translated: CASSFREPSTYEQYF. The chain joins TRBV11-2 to TRBJ2-7, with D tentatively TRBD2 (5 bases). CDR3 length: 15 residues. Trimming left V 3 bases short and J 2 bases short, with 14 bases between. In germline, CDR1 is SGHAT, CDR2 FQNNGV.